The 13 T cell receptor beta chains below all came from one sample that was sequenced in a study of blood T cell repertoires in COVID-19. Clones were read by immunoSEQ multiplex PCR, and TCRdb kept only the in-frame ones, dropping some. The table has 400,000 or so clones, 80% to 90% seen once; the top ten hold 1% to 1.3%. Sample: PBMCs or T cells enriched from blood (not recorded which). These receptors were collected from a man in his thirties or forties who had recovered from COVID-19.

The rearrangement joins TRBV25-1 to TRBJ2-7; the D gene is possibly TRBD2 (6 bases). V dropped 5 bases and J dropped 4 bases, with 9 bases sitting between them. The CDR3 length is 12 residues. CDR1 and CDR2 (germline): MGHDK, SYGVNS. The CDR3 DNA follows: TGTGCCAGCAGTTGGGCGGGGTACGAGCAGTACTTC. Protein: CASSWAGYEQYF.

The chain joins TRBV5-1 to TRBJ1-1; 10 positions agree with TRBD1. V lost 3 bases to trimming and J lost 0 bases; unmatched junction nucleotides: 8. Germline V lookup: CDR1 SGHRS, CDR2 YFSETQ. The CDR3 has 17 residues. This CDR3 reads CASSSRDRGYMNTEAFF. The CDR3 region has the DNA TGCGCCAGCAGCTCCCGGGACAGGGGTTACATGAACACTGAAGCTTTCTTT.

This clone has only one observation. The chain employs TRBV25-1 and TRBJ2-1; possible D gene TRBD1, 6 bases. V lost 3 bases and J lost 1, with 16 bases in between. In germline, CDR1 is MGHDK, CDR2 SYGVNS. This CDR3 has 17 amino acids. The CDR3: CASSDFEGVPSYNEQFF. The CDR3, as DNA: TGTGCCAGCAGTGACTTCGAGGGGGTCCCTTCCTACAATGAGCAGTTCTTC.

V gene TRBV4-1 combines with J gene TRBJ1-1, with D unclear. The CDR3 totals 14 residues. Looked up from germline, CDR1 is MGHRA and CDR2 is YSYEKL. Trimming shortened V by 2 bases and J by 5 bases, and 12 bases separated the two germline ends. The CDR3 loop reads CASSQPTVLTEAFF. The DNA of the CDR3 is TGCGCCAGCAGCCAACCCACAGTTTTGACTGAAGCTTTCTTT.

This clone came up a few times. The rearrangement uses TRBV18 and TRBJ1-2, with D possibly TRBD1 on 5 matching bases. V lost 3 bases and J 4 bases, leaving 21 bases between the germline ends. The CDR3 is 17 amino acids. In germline, CDR1 is KGHSH, CDR2 LQKENI. Here the CDR3 DNA reads TGTGCCAGCTCACCTCGATCCGCCCTACTTGACAGCTATGGCTACACCTTC. As protein: CASSPRSALLDSYGYTF.

The V call is TRBV5-4, the J call TRBJ2-5, with 9 positions matching TRBD1. CDR1 and CDR2 (germline): SGHNT, YYREEE (reference sequence). The CDR3 loop spans 15 amino acids. The V gene end was trimmed by 2 bases and the J gene end by 5 bases; junction bases not matched to a gene: 7. Here the CDR3 DNA reads TGTGCCAGCAGCTTCGCCGGGACAGGGATGGAGACCCAGTACTTC. Translation gives CASSFAGTGMETQYF.

This chain joins TRBV18 and TRBJ2-7; D might be TRBD2 (7 bases). The CDR3 contains 15 residues. V was trimmed by 2 bases and J by 6 bases, leaving 17 bases between them. In germline, CDR1 is KGHSH, CDR2 LQKENI. In DNA form, the CDR3 reads TGTGCCAGCTCACCAGGCGGGGGCGCCGCCTCCGAGCAGTACTTC. Encoded protein: CASSPGGGAASEQYF.

Only a few counts were recorded for this clone. V and J are TRBV28 and TRBJ1-4, with D possibly matching TRBD1 (5 bases). The CDR3 consists of 15 residues. Germline lookup yields CDR1 MDHEN and CDR2 SYDVKM. The V gene lost 5 bases and the J gene lost 12 bases, with 22 bases spanning the gap. The CDR3 DNA reads as TGTGCCAGCAGTCACGGTGGGGCCGGTGGTGACGAACTGTTTTTT. Its protein product is CASSHGGAGGDELFF.

The rearrangement links TRBV7-8 to TRBJ1-1; D may be TRBD1 (5 bases). Germline assignment: CDR1 SGHVS and CDR2 FQNEAQ. With 0 bases removed from V and 13 bases from J, the gap between germline ends came to 15 bases. The CDR3 loop spans 13 amino acids. DNA for the CDR3: TGTGCCAGCAGCTTAGCGGGCGGGGACCGAGGTTTCTTT. This encodes CASSLAGGDRGFF.

The chain employs TRBV3-1 (or the pseudogene TRBV3-2) and TRBJ2-6; possibly TRBD2 for D (6 bases). The ends were cut back, 3 bases at V and 0 bases at J, with 6 bases in the middle. CDR1 and CDR2 from the germline V gene are LGHDT and YNNKEL (reference sequence). The CDR3 covers 15 residues. The CDR3 sequence is CASSQGGSGANVLTF. CDR3 in DNA: TGTGCCAGCAGCCAGGGGGGCTCTGGGGCCAACGTCCTGACTTTC.

The chain has TRBV28 and TRBJ2-1; a possible D gene is TRBD1 (5 bases). Trimming shortened V by 8 bases and J by 3 bases, and 11 bases separated the two germline ends. CDR1 is MDHEN and CDR2 is SYDVKM in the germline V gene. The length of the CDR3 is 13 residues. The CDR3 DNA sequence: TGTGCCAGCGAGACAGTTCTCTACAATGAGCAGTTCTTC. Translation gives CASETVLYNEQFF.

The V call is TRBV11-2, the J call TRBJ2-5; 11 positions match TRBD2. CDR3 length equals 17 residues. From germline, CDR1 is SGHAT and CDR2 FQNNGV. Losses at the gene ends were 2 bases for V and 0 bases for J; bases not matched to a gene: 5. The CDR3 protein is CASSLLAGGEYQETQYF. The CDR3 nucleotides read TGTGCCAGCAGCTTACTAGCGGGAGGCGAGTACCAAGAGACCCAGTACTTC.

The chain couples TRBV18 to TRBJ2-7; 7 nucleotides match TRBD1. This CDR3 is built from 14 residues. CDR1 is KGHSH and CDR2 is LQKENI in the germline V gene. J gave up 0 bases and V 3 bases, and 2 bases lay outside the gene matches. The CDR3 loop reads CASSPTGSSYEQYF. In DNA form, the CDR3 reads TGTGCCAGCTCACCGACAGGGAGCTCCTACGAGCAGTACTTC.